These 14 T cell receptor beta chains were sequenced from one sample in a study of T cells in Graves' hyperthyroidism and ophthalmopathy. Amplification of TCR beta CDR3 regions was performed using RNA transcripts as template. Using the HTBI primer set, a first-round RT-PCR was run on the TCR CDR3. Via MiXCR, TCRdb re-called the multiplex PCR reads, giving one row per CDR3 protein. The profile shows about 350,000 distinct CDR3 sequences, over 11% of them singletons. The sequenced material came from blood. The receptors stem from a woman in her thirties with Graves' hyperthyroidism.

This clonotype showed up many times. The chain employs TRBV6-6 and TRBJ2-7; D is undetermined. The V gene's germline CDR1 is MNHNY and CDR2 SVGAGI (reference sequence). This CDR3 contains 12 residues. The V end lost 0 bases, the J end lost 7 bases, and 7 bases lay between the germline ends. CDR3 bases: TGTGCCAGCAGTTACTCTAAGGAGGAGCAGTACTTC. It is translated as CASSYSKEEQYF.

The chain links TRBV4-2 to TRBJ2-5; D is unclear. Per germline, CDR1 LGHNA and CDR2 YNFKEQ. The CDR3 extends over 13 amino acids. V was shortened by 1 base and J by 1 base, with 4 bases between the two germline ends. The CDR3 DNA reads TGTGCCAGCAGCCAAGGGGCCCAAGAGACCCAGTACTTC. Protein product: CASSQGAQETQYF.

This clonotype was seen a few times. This chain joins TRBV9 and TRBJ1-6, with 9 bases lining up with TRBD1. CDR3 length: 16 residues. Germline loops: CDR1 SGDLS, CDR2 YYNGEE. Trimming removed 4 bases from V and 8 bases from J; junction bases left unmatched: 10. CDR3 sequence: CASSTNPQGADSPLHF. The CDR3 nucleotides are TGTGCCAGCAGCACGAACCCACAGGGGGCGGATTCACCCCTCCACTTT.

This clonotype was detected many times. The genes are TRBV7-9 and TRBJ1-2; 7 nucleotides line up with TRBD1. CDR3 length equals 15 residues. The germline CDR1 and CDR2 sequences are SEHNR and FQNEAQ (reference sequence). Losses at the gene ends were 1 base for V and 4 bases for J; bases not matched to a gene: 6. In nucleotides, the CDR3 is TGTGCCAGCAGCTTAGAGGGGGGACAGCGCTATGGCTACACCTTC. Its translation is CASSLEGGQRYGYTF.

The chain has TRBV11-2 and TRBJ2-2; D is uncertain. CDR3 size: 15 residues. Germline-derived CDR1 and CDR2 are SGHAT and FQNNGV. Trimming left V 0 bases short and J 5 bases short, with 10 bases between. CDR3: CASSLDWSTTGELFF. The CDR3 bases are TGTGCCAGCAGCTTAGATTGGTCGACGACCGGGGAGCTGTTTTTT.

This clonotype has at least ten counts. J is TRBJ2-7 and V is TRBV3-1, with 7 bases aligning to TRBD1. V dropped 1 base and J dropped 6; count of bases not matched to a gene: 6. Germline-derived CDR1 and CDR2 are LGHDT and YNNKEL (reference sequence). The CDR3 totals 14 residues. The CDR3 is CASSQARTGSEQYF. CDR3 nucleotides: TGTGCCAGCAGCCAAGCCCGGACAGGATCCGAGCAGTACTTC.

Only a few counts were recorded for this clonotype. The rearrangement links TRBV18 to TRBJ2-2; 12 positions match TRBD2. V shed 3 bases, J shed 5 bases, and the junction held 4 bases outside the gene matches. This CDR3 is 16 amino acids long. Germline V lookup: CDR1 KGHSH, CDR2 LQKENI. The CDR3 reads CASSPPGTSGTGELFF. The CDR3 region has the DNA TGTGCCAGCTCACCCCCAGGGACTAGCGGGACCGGGGAGCTGTTTTTT.

A note on this clonotype: Being one base from a much bigger clone, this may be a read error. Given the absence of the conserved phenylalanine or tryptophan at the CDR3 end, a read error is likely. The chain links TRBV6-1 to TRBJ1-1; D gene ambiguous. The CDR3 is 14 amino acids. CDR1 is MNHNS, CDR2 SASEGT, per germline. The V end lost 1 base, the J end lost 5 bases, and 11 bases lay between the germline ends. The DNA for the CDR3 is TGTGCCAGCAGTGAAGGGCGGTTGGGGACTGAAGCTTTCCTT. The encoded protein is CASSEGRLGTEAFL.

This clonotype was detected ten times or more. The CDR3 loop is CAWSKGSKETQYF. In DNA, the CDR3 is TGTGCCTGGAGTAAGGGCTCAAAAGAGACCCAGTACTTC. This sequence joins TRBV30 and TRBJ2-5; D not certain. The germline CDR1 and CDR2 sequences are GTSNPN and SVGIG (reference sequence). Deletions cut 2 bases from V and 3 bases from J, with 10 bases between. This CDR3 is built from 13 residues. Looking up the rest from reference TRBV30 and TRBJ2-5 gives the full variable domain: SQTIHQWPATLVQPVGSPLSLECTVEGTSNPNLYWYRQAAGRGLQLLFYSVGIGQISSEVPQNLSASRPQDRQFILSSKKLLLSDSGFYLCAWSKGSKETQYFGPGTRLLVL.

The genes are TRBV7-2 and TRBJ2-1; 7 nucleotides match TRBD2. This CDR3 is 12 amino acids long. The V segment lost 5 bases and the J segment 10 bases; nucleotides outside the gene matches: 5. Germline CDR1 SGHTA, CDR2 FQGNSA. The CDR3 spells CASSPHSGEQFF. The CDR3 DNA reads as TGTGCCAGCAGCCCACATAGCGGGGAGCAGTTCTTC.

V gene TRBV20-1 combines with J gene TRBJ2-3; tentative D call: TRBD2 (5 bases). Germline V gene sequence: CDR1 DFQATT, CDR2 SNEGSKA (reference sequence). Trimming left V 3 bases short and J 6 bases short, with 7 bases between. This CDR3 has 11 amino acids. The CDR3 spells CSASPGDTQYF. CDR3 nucleotide sequence: TGCAGTGCTAGCCCGGGGGATACGCAGTATTTT.

The CDR3 region is CASSVVTSGRVVNTGELFF. The CDR3 nucleotides are TGTGCCAGCAGCGTAGTGACTAGCGGCAGGGTTGTTAACACCGGGGAGCTGTTTTTT. V usage is TRBV7-8 and J usage is TRBJ2-2; 9 bases match TRBD2. Unmatched junction bases numbered 15, after V lost 5 bases and J lost 2 bases. From germline, CDR1 is SGHVS and CDR2 FQNEAQ. CDR3 size: 19 residues.

This clonotype was counted many times. V is TRBV5-5 and J is TRBJ1-5, with unresolved D. The CDR3 consists of 14 residues. The germline V gene encodes CDR1 SGHKS and CDR2 YYEKEE (reference sequence). Trimming cost V 0 bases and J 6 bases, with 10 bases left between them. The CDR3 nucleotides read TGTGCCAGCAGCTTGGCAGCGAGTGTTCAGCCCCAGCATTTT. Translating it yields CASSLAASVQPQHF.

This clonotype was counted ten times or more. This sequence joins TRBV11-2 and TRBJ2-1; D is ambiguous. The V end was cut by 0 bases, the J end by 9 bases, with 12 bases between. CDR1 is SGHAT and CDR2 is FQNNGV in the germline V gene. CDR3 length: 14 amino acids. This chain's CDR3 is CASSLDTPAREQFF. The CDR3 nucleotides are TGTGCCAGCAGCTTAGATACCCCCGCGCGTGAGCAGTTCTTC. The full variable domain, completed using reference TRBV11-2 and TRBJ2-1, is EAGVAQSPRYKIIEKRQSVAFWCNPISGHATLYWYQQILGQGPKLLIQFQNNGVVDDSQLPKDRFSAERLKGVDSTLKIQPAKLEDSAVYLCASSLDTPAREQFFGPGTRLTVL.